The subject of this entry is one TCR beta chain. Its target is unknown. These data belong to a study of OX40 agonist ivuxolimab in advanced cancers. Study information: Subjects had a mean age of around 63 years, with a range of about 20 to 85; more than 75% were male.

Study-level points and caveats: More expanded clones were seen, on average, in CD8+ T cells than in CD4+.

V lost 0 bases and J 3 bases, leaving 10 bases between the germline ends. Germline V lookup: CDR1 SGHRS, CDR2 YFSETQ. The CDR3 consists of 14 residues. The table came from immunoSEQ multiplex PCR; TCRdb's copy has only in-frame clones and leaves some out. This sample has 35,000 to 55,000 clones, with over 75% found just once. Exclusion of a patient followed from autoimmune disease history or systemic immunosuppression. This TCR was recovered from an adult with an advanced solid tumor such as melanoma, head and neck, liver or kidney cancer. Specimen: CD4+ or CD8+ T cells sorted from blood, collected in a trial of the OX40 agonist ivuxolimab. The chain joins TRBV5-1 to TRBJ2-7; D might be TRBD1 (5 bases). CDR3 DNA: TGCGCCAGCAGCTTGGCCGGACACAACTACGAGCAGTACTTC. Translated, it gives CASSLAGHNYEQYF.